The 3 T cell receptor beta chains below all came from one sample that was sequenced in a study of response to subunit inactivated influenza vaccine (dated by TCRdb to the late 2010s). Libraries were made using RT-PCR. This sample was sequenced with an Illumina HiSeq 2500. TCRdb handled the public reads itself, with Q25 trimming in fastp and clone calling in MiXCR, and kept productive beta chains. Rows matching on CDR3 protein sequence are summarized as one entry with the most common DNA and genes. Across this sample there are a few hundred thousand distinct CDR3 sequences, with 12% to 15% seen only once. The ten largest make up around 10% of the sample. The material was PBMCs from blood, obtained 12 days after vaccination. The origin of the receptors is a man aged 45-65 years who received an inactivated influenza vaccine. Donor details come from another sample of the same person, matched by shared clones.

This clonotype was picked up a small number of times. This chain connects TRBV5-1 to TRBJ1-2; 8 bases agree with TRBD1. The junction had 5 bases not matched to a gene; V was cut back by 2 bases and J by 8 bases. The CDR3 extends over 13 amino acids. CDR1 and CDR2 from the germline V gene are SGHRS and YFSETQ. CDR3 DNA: TGCGCCAGCAGCTTACAGGGGGTAGAAGGCTACACCTTC. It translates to CASSLQGVEGYTF.

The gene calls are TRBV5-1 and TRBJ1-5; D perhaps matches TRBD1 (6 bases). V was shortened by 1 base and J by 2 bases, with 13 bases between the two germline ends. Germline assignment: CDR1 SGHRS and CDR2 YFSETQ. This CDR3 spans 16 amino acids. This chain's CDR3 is CASSLYGGAGNQPQHF. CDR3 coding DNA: TGCGCCAGCAGCTTGTATGGGGGCGCGGGCAATCAGCCCCAGCATTTT.

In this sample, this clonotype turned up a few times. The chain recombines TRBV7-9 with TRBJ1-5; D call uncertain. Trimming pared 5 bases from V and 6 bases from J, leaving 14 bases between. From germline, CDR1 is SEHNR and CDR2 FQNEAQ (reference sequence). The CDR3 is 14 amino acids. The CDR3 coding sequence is TGTGCCAGCAGCCCACCGGGGTTGAGTCAGCCCCAGCATTTT. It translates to CASSPPGLSQPQHF.